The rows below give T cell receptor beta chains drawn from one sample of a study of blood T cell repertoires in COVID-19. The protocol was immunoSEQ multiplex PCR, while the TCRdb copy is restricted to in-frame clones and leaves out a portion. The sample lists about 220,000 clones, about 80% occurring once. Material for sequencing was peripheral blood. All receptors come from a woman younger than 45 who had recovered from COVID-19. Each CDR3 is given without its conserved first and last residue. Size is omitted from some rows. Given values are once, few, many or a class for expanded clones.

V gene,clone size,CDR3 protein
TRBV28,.,ASRKYQGYVNTEAF
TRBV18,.,ASSPNLQGSGGNTEAF
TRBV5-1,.,ASSSPGTGGTTNEKLF
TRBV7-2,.,ASSLGSGTNTDTQY
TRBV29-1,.,SVGTGTGVHEQY
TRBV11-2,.,ASSLTGTEETQY
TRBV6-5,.,ASSQTASGREKLF
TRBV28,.,ASSPPPTNEKLF
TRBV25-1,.,ASSESVTGGYT
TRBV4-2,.,ASSQVRASETDTQY
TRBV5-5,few,ASSLMEGGYGYT
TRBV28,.,ASSAQGSGNTIY
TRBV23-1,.,ASSQRGIKNIQY
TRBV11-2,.,ASSLTGGPLTGELF
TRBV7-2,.,ASSLLLSQPQH
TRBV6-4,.,ASSVSVSSTDTQY
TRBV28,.,ASSLRRGQETQY
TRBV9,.,ASSVEAGRTGELF
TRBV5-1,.,ASSLVGGGNSPLH
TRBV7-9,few,ASSLLEGYEQY
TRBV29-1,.,SYDREKLF
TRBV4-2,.,ASSQDPQYSSYNEQF
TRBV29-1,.,SVEDRLAGVSDTQY
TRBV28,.,ASSLKQGWPESNQPQH
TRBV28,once,ASSFAGTSGRNEQF
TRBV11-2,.,ASSPPGSGEKLF
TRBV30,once,AWSPDSNYGYT
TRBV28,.,ASSLQGLGIYEQY
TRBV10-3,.,AISGTSGRASSQNIQY
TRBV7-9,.,ASSSMVSGRVSEQF
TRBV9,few,ASSVVGLADEQF
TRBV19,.,ASSDGGVWETQY